A selection of T cell receptor beta chains follows, all from one sample in a study of blood T cells in healthy people across ages. One entry per CDR3 protein, called by TCRdb with MiXCR from the 5' RACE reads. Here the sample spans hundreds of thousands of distinct CDR3 sequences, approximately 22% being singletons. Sequencing was done on a sample of blood. The receptors here all came from a man aged 70-80 years in good health. The CDR3 runs from the conserved cysteine through the conserved F or W. Clone size is stated in some rows and not others, as once, few, many or a class when expanded.

>16|TRBV28|-|TRBJ2-3
CASSPKLSPSTDTQYF
>15|TRBV7-9|few|TRBJ1-3
CASSLGTGRGNTIYF
>14|TRBV6-6|-|TRBJ2-3
CASSAHSPTDTQYF
>17|TRBV7-9|-|TRBJ1-5
CASSSSGTGSFNQPQHF
>13|TRBV12-3/TRBV12-4|-|TRBJ1-2
CASSFKGREGYTF
>18|TRBV7-3|many|TRBJ2-3
CASSPYATSGASTDTQYF
>13|TRBV7-2|few|TRBJ1-1
CASRGTDNTEAFF
>11|TRBV20-1|-|TRBJ1-1
CSGAMSTEAFF
>14|TRBV29-1|few|TRBJ2-7
CSVPTGQSAGEQYF
>13|TRBV6-6|few|TRBJ2-7
CASSIGQGREQYF
>17|TRBV25-1|-|TRBJ2-2
CASSEGFTGGWAGELFF
>14|TRBV7-2|-|TRBJ1-2
CASSLSPDPYGYTF
>16|TRBV4-1|-|TRBJ1-2
CASSQDPGRTSYGYTF
>18|TRBV4-3|-|TRBJ2-1
CASSQDRLAGVSYNEQFF
>14|TRBV24-1|-|TRBJ2-3
CATSDTRITDPQYF
>16|TRBV7-2|-|TRBJ2-3
CASSLGQLSLTDTQNF
>15|TRBV28|-|TRBJ2-3
CASSGSGLKHGTQYF